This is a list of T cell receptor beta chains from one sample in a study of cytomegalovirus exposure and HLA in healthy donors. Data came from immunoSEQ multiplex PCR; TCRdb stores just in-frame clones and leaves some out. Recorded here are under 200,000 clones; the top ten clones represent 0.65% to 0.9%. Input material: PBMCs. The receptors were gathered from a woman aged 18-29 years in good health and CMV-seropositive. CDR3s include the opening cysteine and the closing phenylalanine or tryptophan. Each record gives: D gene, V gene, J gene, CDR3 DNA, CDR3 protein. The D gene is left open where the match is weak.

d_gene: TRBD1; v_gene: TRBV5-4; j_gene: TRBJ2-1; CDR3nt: TGTGCCAGCAGCCGGGACAGCCCTAACAATGAGCAGTTCTTC; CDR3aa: CASSRDSPNNEQFF
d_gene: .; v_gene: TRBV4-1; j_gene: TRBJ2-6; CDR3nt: TGCGCCAGCAGCCCAACAGGGTCTGGGGCTGGGGCCAACGTCCTGACTTTC; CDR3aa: CASSPTGSGAGANVLTF
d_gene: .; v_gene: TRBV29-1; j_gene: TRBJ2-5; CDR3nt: TGCAGCGTTTGGGGGCTCCAAGAGACCCAGTACTTC; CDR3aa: CSVWGLQETQYF
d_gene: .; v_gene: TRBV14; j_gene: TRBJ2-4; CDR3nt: TGTGCCAGCAGCCAAGATACGCGAGCCAAAAACATTCAGTACTTC; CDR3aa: CASSQDTRAKNIQYF
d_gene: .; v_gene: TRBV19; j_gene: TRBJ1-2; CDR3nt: TGTGCCAGTACCGTCAATTCTGAGTTTGGCTACACCTTC; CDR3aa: CASTVNSEFGYTF
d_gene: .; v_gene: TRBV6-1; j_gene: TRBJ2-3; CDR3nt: TGTGCCAGCACCGACATTACAGAGACGGCAGATACGCAGTATTTT; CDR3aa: CASTDITETADTQYF
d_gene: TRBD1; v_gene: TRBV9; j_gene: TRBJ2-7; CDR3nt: TGTGCCAGCAGCGTAGGGGGGACAGTTCCCTACGAGCAGTACTTC; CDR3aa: CASSVGGTVPYEQYF
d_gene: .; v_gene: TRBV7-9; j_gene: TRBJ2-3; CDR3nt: TGTGCCAGCAGCTTAGGAGATGTAGCGGTTGTAGCAGATACGCAGTATTTT; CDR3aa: CASSLGDVAVVADTQYF
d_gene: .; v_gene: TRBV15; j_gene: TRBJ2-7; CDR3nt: TGTGCCACCAGCCCCGGACAACCCTACGAGCAGTACTTC; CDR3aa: CATSPGQPYEQYF
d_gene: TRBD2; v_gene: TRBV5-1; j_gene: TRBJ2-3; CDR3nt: TGCGCCAGCAGCTCACTAGCGGGGGGGGCAGATACGCAGTATTTT; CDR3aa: CASSSLAGGADTQYF
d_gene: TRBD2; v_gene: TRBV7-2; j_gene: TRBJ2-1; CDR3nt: TGTGCCAGCAGCTTAGTAGACACTAGCGGGGTGGCTGAGCAGTTCTTC; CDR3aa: CASSLVDTSGVAEQFF
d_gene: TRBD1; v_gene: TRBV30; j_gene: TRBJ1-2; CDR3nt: TGTGCCTGGACCCTACGGGACAGGAGAGCCGTCTATGGCTACACCTTC; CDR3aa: CAWTLRDRRAVYGYTF
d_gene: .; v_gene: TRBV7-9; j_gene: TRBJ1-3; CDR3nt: TGTGCCAGCAGCTTAGTGTACAGCGGAGCGTACTCTGGAAACACCATATATTTT; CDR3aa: CASSLVYSGAYSGNTIYF
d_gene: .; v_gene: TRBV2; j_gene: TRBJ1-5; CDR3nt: TGTGCCAGCAGTGAACGGGGTCAACCCCAGCATTTT; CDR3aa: CASSERGQPQHF
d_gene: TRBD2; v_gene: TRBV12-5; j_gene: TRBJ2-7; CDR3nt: TGTGCTAGTGGTTTGGCGCATCCGGGGGGCTCCTACGAGCAGTACTTC; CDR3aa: CASGLAHPGGSYEQYF
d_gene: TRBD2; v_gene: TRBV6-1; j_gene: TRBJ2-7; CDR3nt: TGTGCCAGCATTCCGACTAGCGGGAGCTCCTACGAGCAGTACTTC; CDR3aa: CASIPTSGSSYEQYF
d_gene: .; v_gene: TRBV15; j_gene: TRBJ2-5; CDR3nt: TGTGCCACCAGCAGGGAGGGGTCAGGGGGACGGGAGACCCAGTACTTC; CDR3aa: CATSREGSGGRETQYF
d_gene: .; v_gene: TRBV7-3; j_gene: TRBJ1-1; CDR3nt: TGTGCCAGCAGCTTAAGTAGGACTTCTGAAGCTTTCTTT; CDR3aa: CASSLSRTSEAFF
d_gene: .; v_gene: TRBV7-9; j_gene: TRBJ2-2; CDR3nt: TGTGCCAGCAAAACAGGACCGAACACCGGGGAGCTGTTTTTT; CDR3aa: CASKTGPNTGELFF
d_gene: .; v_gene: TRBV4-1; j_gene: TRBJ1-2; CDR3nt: TGCGCCAGCAGCCAAGGGGACACCCTCTATGGCTACACCTTC; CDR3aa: CASSQGDTLYGYTF
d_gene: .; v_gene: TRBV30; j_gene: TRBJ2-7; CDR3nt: TGTGCCTGGATGTTAGGTGGGAGCCAACACGAGCAGTACTTC; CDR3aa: CAWMLGGSQHEQYF
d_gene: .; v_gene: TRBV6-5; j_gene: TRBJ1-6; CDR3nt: TGTGCCAGCATGCAGGGGTCCTATAATTCACCCCTCCACTTT; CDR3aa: CASMQGSYNSPLHF
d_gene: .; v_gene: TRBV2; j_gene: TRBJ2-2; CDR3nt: TGTGCCAGCAGTCCCGAGGGCGGCGTGAACACCGGGGAGCTGTTTTTT; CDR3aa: CASSPEGGVNTGELFF
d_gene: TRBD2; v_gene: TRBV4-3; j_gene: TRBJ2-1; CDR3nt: TGCGCCAGCAGCCAGCCAAGGACTAGCGGGGAACACAATGAGCAGTTCTTC; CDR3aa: CASSQPRTSGEHNEQFF
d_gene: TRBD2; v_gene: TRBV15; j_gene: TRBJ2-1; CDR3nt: TGTGCCACCAGCAAAAAATCGGGACTAGCGGGCATTTACAATGAGCAGTTCTTC; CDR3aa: CATSKKSGLAGIYNEQFF
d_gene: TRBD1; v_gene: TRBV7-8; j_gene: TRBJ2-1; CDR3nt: TGTGCCAGCAGCTTAGGGGGACAGGGCAGACCATACAATGAGCAGTTCTTC; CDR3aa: CASSLGGQGRPYNEQFF
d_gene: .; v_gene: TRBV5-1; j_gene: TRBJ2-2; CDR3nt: TGCGCCAGCAGCTTGGAGAGGGGGGGCACCGGGGAGCTGTTTTTT; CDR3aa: CASSLERGGTGELFF
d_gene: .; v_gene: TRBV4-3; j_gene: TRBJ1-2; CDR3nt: TGCGCCAGCAGCCAAGGGGTTACAGGAAGTGGCTACACCTTC; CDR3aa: CASSQGVTGSGYTF
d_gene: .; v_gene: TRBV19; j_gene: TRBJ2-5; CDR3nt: TGTGCCAGTAATATGCGCGGGGCTAAAGAGACCCAGTACTTC; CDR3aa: CASNMRGAKETQYF
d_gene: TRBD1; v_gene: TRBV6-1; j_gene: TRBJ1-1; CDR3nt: TGTGCCAGCATCGGACAGGGGGCCCTTAGTGAAGCTTTCTTT; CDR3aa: CASIGQGALSEAFF
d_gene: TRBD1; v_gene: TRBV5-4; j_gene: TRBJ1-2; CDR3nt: TGTGCCAGCAGCTTGAGAGGGGGCGACTATGGCTACACCTTC; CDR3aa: CASSLRGGDYGYTF
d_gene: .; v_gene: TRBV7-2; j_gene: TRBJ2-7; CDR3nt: TGTGCCAGCAGCCCGGGGGTGGGGGGCGAGCAGTACTTC; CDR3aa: CASSPGVGGEQYF
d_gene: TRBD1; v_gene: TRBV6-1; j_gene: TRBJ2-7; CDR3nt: TGTGCCAGCAGTGAAATGGATGGACAGGGGATTTACGAGCAGTACTTC; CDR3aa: CASSEMDGQGIYEQYF
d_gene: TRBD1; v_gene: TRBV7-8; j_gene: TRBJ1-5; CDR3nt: TGTGCCAGCAGCTCCGGGACAGCTTATAGCAGTCAGCCCCAGCATTTT; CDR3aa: CASSSGTAYSSQPQHF
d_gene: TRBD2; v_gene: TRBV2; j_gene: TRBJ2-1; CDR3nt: TGTGCCAGCAGTGGGGTAGCGGGAGGTTCGGTTGAGCAGTTCTTC; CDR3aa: CASSGVAGGSVEQFF
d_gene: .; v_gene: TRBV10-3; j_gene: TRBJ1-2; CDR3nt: TGTGCCATCAGTATAGCCTCTAACTATGGCTACACCTTC; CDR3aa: CAISIASNYGYTF
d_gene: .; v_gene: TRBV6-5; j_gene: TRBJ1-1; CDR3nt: TGTGCCAGCAAAACAGACAACATGAACACTGAAGCTTTCTTT; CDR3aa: CASKTDNMNTEAFF
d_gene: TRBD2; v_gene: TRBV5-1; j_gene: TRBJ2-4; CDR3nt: TGCGCCAGCAGCTTGGGGACTAGCGGGGGGATGATCAACATTCAGTACTTC; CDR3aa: CASSLGTSGGMINIQYF
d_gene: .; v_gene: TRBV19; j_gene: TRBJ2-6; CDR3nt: TGTGCCAGTACCCAGCGGTCTGGGGCCAACGTCCTGACTTTC; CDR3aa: CASTQRSGANVLTF
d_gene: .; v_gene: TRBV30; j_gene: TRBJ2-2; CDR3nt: TGTGCCTGGTCTAACACCGGGGAGCTGTTTTTT; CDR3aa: CAWSNTGELFF
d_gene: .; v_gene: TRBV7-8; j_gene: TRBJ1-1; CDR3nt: TGTGCCAGCAGCTTAGCGCAGGTTAAGGACTTT; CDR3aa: CASSLAQVKDF
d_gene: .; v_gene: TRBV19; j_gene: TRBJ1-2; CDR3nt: TGTGCCAGTAGTATGGGGCCAGCTGGCTACACCTTC; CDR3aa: CASSMGPAGYTF
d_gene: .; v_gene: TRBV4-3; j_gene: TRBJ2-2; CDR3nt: TGCGCCAGCAGCCAAGATATCCCCGGGGAGCTGTTTTTT; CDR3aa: CASSQDIPGELFF
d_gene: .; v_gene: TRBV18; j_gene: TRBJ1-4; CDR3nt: TGTGCCAGCTCTTGGGAGCTTGCAACTAATGAAAAACTGTTTTTT; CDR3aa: CASSWELATNEKLFF
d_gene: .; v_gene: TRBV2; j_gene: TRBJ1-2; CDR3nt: TGTGCCAGCAGTGCCCAGGCAGCCTCTAACTATGGCTACACCTTC; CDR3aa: CASSAQAASNYGYTF
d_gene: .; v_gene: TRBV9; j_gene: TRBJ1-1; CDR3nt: TGTGCCAGCAGGCCCGGACTCTTGAACACTGAAGCTTTCTTT; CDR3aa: CASRPGLLNTEAFF
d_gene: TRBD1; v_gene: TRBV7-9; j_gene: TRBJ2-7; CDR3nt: TGTGCCAGCAGCAACTATACAGGGGGAATCTACGAGCAGTACTTC; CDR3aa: CASSNYTGGIYEQYF